The clone carrying this T cell receptor beta chain has only a few counts. Its cognate antigen is unknown. The authors incorporated unique molecular identifiers into the TCR beta cDNA libraries. TCRdb reprocessed the PCR reads with MiXCR, giving one entry per CDR3 protein. The sample records hundreds of thousands of distinct CDR3 sequences, approximately 59% being singletons. These data are taken from a study of post-analysis software for immune sequencing data. Study-level background: Included courses were relapsing-remitting and secondary progressive multiple sclerosis; progressive-relapsing multiple sclerosis was also included.

General observations from the study: Significantly lower normalized Chao1 diversity was found in patients with multiple sclerosis relative to controls.

What was sequenced was blood. The clonotype comes from a girl aged 2 to 9 with multiple sclerosis.

The CDR3 sequence: CASSLGTGTIREQFF. The CDR3 nucleotides read TGTGCCAGCAGTTTAGGGACAGGGACCATTAGAGAGCAGTTCTTC. V is TRBV12-3 or TRBV12-4 and J is TRBJ2-1, with 8 bases matching TRBD1. V gave up 1 base and J gave up 10 bases; unmatched junction bases: 9. This CDR3 comprises 15 residues.